One sample yielded the 21 T cell receptor beta chains listed below, sequenced in a study of Ad26.COV2.S vaccination and SARS-CoV-2 variants. Assay used: immunoSEQ multiplex PCR; TCRdb lists only in-frame clones, some missing. The table lists approximately 350,000 clones, roughly 87% of them singletons. The treatment denotes: around 19 received Ad26.COV2.S at low or high dose, single or two shots; 5 received placebo; per-sample allocation not given. Sampling occurred on day 63 after the first vaccine or placebo injection. Sequencing used peripheral blood, obtained in a trial of Ad26.COV2.S vaccine versus placebo. The receptors were gathered from a person between 18 and 65 years old who received the Ad26.COV2.S COVID-19 vaccine or a placebo.

This chain joins TRBV6-2 or TRBV6-3 and TRBJ2-2; D is perhaps TRBD1 (6 bases). Trimming shortened V by 5 bases and J by 7 bases, and 14 bases separated the two germline ends. Germline CDR1 and CDR2: MNHEY and SVGEGT. The CDR3 has 14 residues. The CDR3 here is CASSQQGSGGELFF. The CDR3 DNA reads as TGTGCCAGCAGTCAACAGGGTAGTGGCGGGGAGCTGTTTTTT.

J is TRBJ1-3 and V is TRBV5-5; unclear D gene. There are 14 residues in the CDR3. The V end lost 5 bases, the J end lost 0 bases, and 9 bases lay between the germline ends. In germline, CDR1 is SGHKS, CDR2 YYEKEE (reference sequence). In DNA form, the CDR3 reads TGTGCCAGCAGTTGGGAATTCTCTGGAAACACCATATATTTT. Protein product: CASSWEFSGNTIYF.

This clone showed up just a few times. The chain carries TRBV4-1 and TRBJ2-1, with a weak D call TRBD1 (6 bases). Trimming shortened V by 7 bases and J by 4 bases, and 14 bases separated the two germline ends. CDR1 MGHRA and CDR2 YSYEKL come from the germline V gene. The CDR3 length is 14 residues. This CDR3 reads CASTRGTYYNEQFF. The DNA of the CDR3 is TGCGCCAGCACCCGAGGGACATATTACAATGAGCAGTTCTTC.

The rearrangement links TRBV29-1 to TRBJ1-1; weak D call: TRBD1 (6 bases). Between the trimmed V and J ends, which lost 6 bases and 2 bases, there was a span of 10 bases. Looked up from germline, CDR1 is SQVTM and CDR2 is ANQGSEA. The CDR3 sequence is 12 residues long. CDR3 DNA: TGCAGCGTAATGGGACACAACACTGAAGCTTTCTTT. Amino acids: CSVMGHNTEAFF. Full variable domain (remainder filled in from reference TRBV29-1 and TRBJ1-1): SAVISQKPSRDICQRGTSLTIQCQVDSQVTMMFWYRQQPGQSLTLIATANQGSEATYESGFVIDKFPISRPNLTFSTLTVSNMSPEDSSIYLCSVMGHNTEAFFGQGTRLTVV.

This chain links TRBV6-1 with TRBJ2-1, with D possibly matching TRBD1 (6 bases). The germline CDR1 and CDR2 sequences are MNHNS and SASEGT. This CDR3 spans 16 amino acids. Trimming removed 1 base at V and 2 bases at J, with 12 bases between. CDR3 nucleotide sequence: TGTGCCAGCAGTGAAGAAGGCAGGGGTACCTACAATGAGCAGTTCTTC. Protein sequence: CASSEEGRGTYNEQFF.

Details on this clone: Other DNA sequences in this sample translate to the same CDR3. This chain joins TRBV10-3 and TRBJ2-1; D uncertain. Trimming removed 2 bases at V and 0 bases at J, with 8 bases between. The CDR3 has 15 amino acids. Germline V CDR1 and CDR2: ENHRY, SYGVKD. The CDR3 reads CAISESASSYNEQFF. The CDR3 bases are TGTGCCATCAGTGAGAGCGCCTCCTCCTACAATGAGCAGTTCTTC.

The genes are TRBV5-1 and TRBJ2-2; 7 bases match TRBD2. The V gene end was trimmed by 7 bases and the J gene end by 2 bases; junction bases not matched to a gene: 8. Germline lookup yields CDR1 SGHRS and CDR2 YFSETQ. The CDR3 is 15 amino acids. The CDR3 here is CASLQAGRNTGELFF. In DNA, the CDR3 is TGCGCCAGCTTACAAGCGGGGAGAAACACCGGGGAGCTGTTTTTT.

This clone was detected only once. This chain connects TRBV30 to TRBJ1-5, with 10 positions matching TRBD1. This CDR3 is built from 15 residues. V shed 2 bases, J shed 4 bases, and the junction held 5 bases outside the gene matches. Germline V gene data show CDR1 as GTSNPN and CDR2 as SVGIG (reference sequence). In DNA form, the CDR3 reads TGTGCCTGGAGTCGACAGGGGGCTGGAAATCAGCCCCAGCATTTT. It yields the protein CAWSRQGAGNQPQHF.

The V gene is TRBV7-3, the J gene TRBJ2-7; D remains ambiguous. In germline, CDR1 is SGHTA, CDR2 FQGTGA. CDR3 length equals 14 residues. V lost 5 bases, J lost 2 bases, and 13 bases lay in between. For the CDR3, the DNA is TGTGCCAGCAGCGAAGGGCCAAGCCCCTACGAGCAGTACTTC. Residues: CASSEGPSPYEQYF.

The chain has TRBV4-1 and TRBJ1-5, with 7 positions matching TRBD1. The J segment lost 0 bases and the V segment lost 3 bases, leaving 5 bases of the junction unmatched. CDR3 length equals 16 residues. CDR1 and CDR2 (germline): MGHRA, YSYEKL. DNA of the CDR3: TGCGCCAGCAGCCATCAACAGGGGTATAGCAATCAGCCCCAGCATTTT. It specifies CASSHQQGYSNQPQHF.

This clone has just one count. V usage is TRBV30 and J usage is TRBJ2-2; no clear D. The ends were cut back, 0 bases at V and 6 bases at J, with 8 bases in the middle. Per the germline V gene, CDR1 is GTSNPN and CDR2 is SVGIG (reference sequence). The length of the CDR3 is 13 residues. CDR3 bases: TGTGCCTGGAGTGTAACTCCCCCCGGGGAGCTGTTTTTT. Its translation is CAWSVTPPGELFF.

This rearrangement joins TRBV12-5 to TRBJ2-7; TRBD2 matches 8 bases. The germline CDR1 and CDR2 sequences are LGHNT and FRNRAP. The ends lost 5 bases at V and 5 bases at J; junction bases unmatched: 8. This CDR3 is 14 amino acids long. The CDR3 loop is CASGTGGAVDEQYF. The CDR3 DNA sequence: TGTGCTAGTGGTACCGGGGGGGCAGTCGACGAGCAGTACTTC.

Details on this clone: This specimen includes other DNA sequences encoding the same CDR3. This chain joins TRBV3-1 (or the pseudogene TRBV3-2) and TRBJ1-2; D is uncertain. The ends were cut back, 1 base at V and 5 bases at J, with 5 bases in the middle. The CDR3 is 12 residues long. In germline, CDR1 is LGHDT, CDR2 YNNKEL (reference sequence). The CDR3 reads CASSQGDYGYTF. In nucleotides, the CDR3 is TGTGCCAGCAGCCAAGGAGATTATGGCTACACCTTC.

V and J are TRBV11-2 and TRBJ2-7; D is unclear. Germline CDR1 is SGHAT and CDR2 is FQNNGV. The CDR3 runs 12 residues. Trimming cost V 5 bases and J 5 bases, with 10 bases left between them. In nucleotides, the CDR3 is TGTGCCAGCAGCCCGACCCCCCACGAGCAGTACTTC. Translating it yields CASSPTPHEQYF.

CDR3 coding DNA: TGTGCCAGCAGCCTCAATGTGGCGGGACAGGGTGAAGAGACCCAGTACTTC. Its translation: CASSLNVAGQGEETQYF. J is TRBJ2-5 and V is TRBV4-2, with 9 bases aligning to TRBD1. Trimming cost V 4 bases and J 3 bases; bases outside gene matches: 12. Germline CDR1 and CDR2: LGHNA and YNFKEQ. The CDR3 contains 17 residues.

V gene TRBV4-2 combines with J gene TRBJ1-2; a weak D match, TRBD1 (5 bases). In germline, CDR1 is LGHNA, CDR2 YNFKEQ. V lost 1 base and J 5 bases, leaving 14 bases between the germline ends. The CDR3 sequence is 15 residues long. The CDR3 nucleotides read TGTGCCAGCAGCCAAGGGACAACAGAAGAATATGGCTACACCTTC. Its protein is CASSQGTTEEYGYTF.

CDR3 DNA sequence: TGTGCCAGCAGCCATGGGACTATCGATGAGCAGTTCTTC. The encoded protein is CASSHGTIDEQFF. The chain is built from TRBV11-2 and TRBJ2-1; 7 nucleotides line up with TRBD2. This CDR3 is built from 13 residues. V shed 5 bases, J shed 8 bases, and the junction held 6 bases outside the gene matches. CDR1 SGHAT and CDR2 FQNNGV come from the germline V gene.

The gene calls are TRBV3-1 (or the pseudogene TRBV3-2) and TRBJ2-7; no clear D. Germline CDR1 LGHDT, CDR2 YNNKEL (reference sequence). V was clipped by 4 bases and J by 2 bases, with 6 bases between them. The CDR3 contains 12 residues. Here the CDR3 reads CASSPRPYEQYF. The CDR3 DNA reads as TGTGCCAGCAGCCCCCGGCCCTACGAGCAGTACTTC.

The rearrangement uses TRBV19 and TRBJ2-7; D not resolved. Germline V gives CDR1 LNHDA, CDR2 SQIVND (reference sequence). Trimming took off 4 bases at V and 2 bases at J, with 9 bases between the two ends. CDR3 length: 13 amino acids. The CDR3 spells CASSNSQTYEQYF. The CDR3 bases are TGTGCCAGTAGTAACAGCCAAACCTACGAGCAGTACTTC. Based on the CDR3 plus reference TRBV19 and TRBJ2-7, the full variable domain is DGGITQSPKYLFRKEGQNVTLSCEQNLNHDAMYWYRQDPGQGLRLIYYSQIVNDFQKGDIAEGYSVSREKKESFPLTVTSAQKNPTAFYLCASSNSQTYEQYFGPGTRLTVT.

The chain couples TRBV5-5 to TRBJ2-3, with D possibly matching TRBD2 (6 bases). This CDR3 has 14 residues. Trimming left V 4 bases short and J 2 bases short, with 11 bases between. Looked up from germline, CDR1 is SGHKS and CDR2 is YYEKEE (reference sequence). CDR3 nucleotide sequence: TGTGCCAGCAGCCTCGGGACTCACACAGATACGCAGTATTTT. It is translated as CASSLGTHTDTQYF.

The chain is built from TRBV4-1 and TRBJ2-1; tentatively, D is TRBD1 (7 bases). Germline loops: CDR1 MGHRA, CDR2 YSYEKL. The CDR3 is 15 amino acids. V was shortened by 2 bases and J by 6 bases, with 14 bases between the two germline ends. CDR3 nucleotide sequence: TGCGCCAGCAGCCAACCCCGACAGGGAGGCAATGAGCAGTTCTTC. This gives the protein CASSQPRQGGNEQFF.